This TCR beta chain was documented in a study of shared T cell receptors in the human thymus. TCRdb's copy holds only in-frame clones and misses some; the assay was immunoSEQ multiplex PCR. Among about 540,000 clones listed, around 78% were seen once. The same data also went into a second study, on human thymus T cells. That source notes: Resections that were taken during corrective heart surgery supplied the thymus tissue. Seemingly biased V and J gene usage marked thymic and blood repertoires.

The specimen sequenced was thymocytes. The receptor was isolated from a boy less than two years old with a congenital heart defect.

CDR3 in DNA: TGTGCCAGCAGCTTAGGCCAGGGGTTAAGTGGCTACACCTTC. Its protein is CASSLGQGLSGYTF. V usage is TRBV13 and J usage is TRBJ1-2, with a weak D call TRBD1 (6 bases). The CDR3 runs 14 residues. Trimming left V 0 bases short and J 7 bases short, with 12 bases between. Germline assignment: CDR1 PRHDT and CDR2 FYEKMQ (reference sequence).